This is a list of T cell receptor beta chains from one sample in a study of cytomegalovirus exposure and HLA in healthy donors. This table comes from immunoSEQ multiplex PCR, and its TCRdb copy is limited to in-frame clones, with some not included. Here the sample spans around 170,000 clones, 65% to 75% being singletons. Specimen: PBMCs. The origin of the receptors is a girl aged 5-17 years in good health and CMV-seronegative. The CDR3 runs from the conserved cysteine through the conserved F or W. The D gene is left open where the match is weak. Clone size is stated in some rows and not others, as once, few, many or a class when expanded.

abundance	d_gene	v_gene	j_gene	CDR3aa	CDR3nt
NA	TRBD1	TRBV5-4	TRBJ2-7	CASSLPGQGAYEQYF	TGTGCCAGCAGCTTGCCTGGACAGGGGGCTTACGAGCAGTACTTC
NA	TRBD1	TRBV6-6	TRBJ1-2	CASSPPTGNGYTF	TGTGCCAGCAGCCCACCGACAGGGAACGGCTACACCTTC
NA	NA	TRBV10-3	TRBJ2-3	CAIRAGGQGTDTQYF	TGTGCCATCAGGGCCGGGGGGCAGGGCACAGATACGCAGTATTTT
few	TRBD1	TRBV18	TRBJ1-5	CASSPLPGGTYSNQPQHF	TGTGCCAGCTCACCACTGCCAGGGGGCACTTATAGCAATCAGCCCCAGCATTTT
few	TRBD1	TRBV6-5	TRBJ2-5	CASSSSRDRVDETQYF	TGTGCCAGCAGTTCCTCCCGGGACAGGGTTGATGAGACCCAGTACTTC
NA	TRBD2	TRBV5-6	TRBJ2-5	CASSLSIAGGSETQYF	TGTGCCAGCAGCTTATCCATAGCGGGGGGCTCGGAGACCCAGTACTTC
NA	TRBD2	TRBV2	TRBJ2-3	CASSVGLAVGGDTQYF	TGTGCCAGCAGCGTGGGACTAGCGGTCGGAGGAGATACGCAGTATTTT
NA	TRBD1	TRBV11-1	TRBJ2-7	CASSLIKPGQASYEQYF	TGTGCCAGCAGTCTAATAAAACCGGGACAGGCGTCCTACGAGCAGTACTTC
NA	TRBD1	TRBV7-2	TRBJ2-7	CASSSPRDRIIYEQYF	TGTGCCAGCAGCTCCCCCCGGGACAGGATCATTTACGAGCAGTACTTC
NA	NA	TRBV19	TRBJ2-1	CATRVGPEQFF	TGTGCCACACGGGTGGGGCCTGAGCAGTTCTTC
NA	TRBD1	TRBV13	TRBJ1-1	CASSLMGQGNTEAFF	TGTGCCAGCAGCTTAATGGGACAGGGAAACACTGAAGCTTTCTTT
NA	NA	TRBV7-9	TRBJ1-1	CASILATASTEAFF	TGTGCCAGCATACTAGCGACGGCGAGCACTGAAGCTTTCTTT
NA	NA	TRBV7-9	TRBJ2-5	CASSPSGVQETQYF	TGTGCCAGCAGCCCGTCCGGAGTACAAGAGACCCAGTACTTC
NA	NA	TRBV13	TRBJ2-1	CASSMGGRTYNEQFF	TGTGCCAGCAGCATGGGAGGTCGAACCTACAATGAGCAGTTCTTC
NA	TRBD1	TRBV6-1	TRBJ2-7	CASSIGQGPYEQYF	TGTGCCAGCAGTATCGGACAGGGGCCTTACGAGCAGTACTTC
few	NA	TRBV9	TRBJ1-6	CASSARITDSPLHF	TGTGCCAGCAGCGCTCGGATTACAGATTCACCCCTCCACTTT
NA	TRBD1	TRBV7-2	TRBJ2-1	CASSHRGQGYNNEQFF	TGTGCCAGCAGCCATCGGGGACAGGGGTATAACAATGAGCAGTTCTTC
NA	TRBD2	TRBV10-1	TRBJ2-3	CASSSLGSGAPADTQYF	TGCGCCAGCAGTAGTCTCGGTAGCGGGGCCCCGGCAGATACGCAGTATTTT
NA	NA	TRBV15	TRBJ2-5	CATSRGGRDTQETQYF	TGTGCCACCAGCAGAGGGGGGAGGGACACTCAAGAGACCCAGTACTTC